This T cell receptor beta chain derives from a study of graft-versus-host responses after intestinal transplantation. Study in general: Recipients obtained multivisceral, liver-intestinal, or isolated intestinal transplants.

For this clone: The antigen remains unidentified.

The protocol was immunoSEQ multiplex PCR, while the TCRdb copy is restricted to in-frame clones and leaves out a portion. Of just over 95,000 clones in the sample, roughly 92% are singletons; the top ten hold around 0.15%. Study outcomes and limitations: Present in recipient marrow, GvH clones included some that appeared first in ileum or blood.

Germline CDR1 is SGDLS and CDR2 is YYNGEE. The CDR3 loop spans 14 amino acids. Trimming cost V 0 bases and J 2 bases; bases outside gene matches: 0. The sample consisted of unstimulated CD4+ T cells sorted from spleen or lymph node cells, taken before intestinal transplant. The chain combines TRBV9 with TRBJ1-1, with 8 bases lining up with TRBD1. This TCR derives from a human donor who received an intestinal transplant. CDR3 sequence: CASSVAGGNTEAFF. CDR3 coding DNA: TGTGCCAGCAGCGTAGCAGGGGGCAACACTGAAGCTTTCTTT.